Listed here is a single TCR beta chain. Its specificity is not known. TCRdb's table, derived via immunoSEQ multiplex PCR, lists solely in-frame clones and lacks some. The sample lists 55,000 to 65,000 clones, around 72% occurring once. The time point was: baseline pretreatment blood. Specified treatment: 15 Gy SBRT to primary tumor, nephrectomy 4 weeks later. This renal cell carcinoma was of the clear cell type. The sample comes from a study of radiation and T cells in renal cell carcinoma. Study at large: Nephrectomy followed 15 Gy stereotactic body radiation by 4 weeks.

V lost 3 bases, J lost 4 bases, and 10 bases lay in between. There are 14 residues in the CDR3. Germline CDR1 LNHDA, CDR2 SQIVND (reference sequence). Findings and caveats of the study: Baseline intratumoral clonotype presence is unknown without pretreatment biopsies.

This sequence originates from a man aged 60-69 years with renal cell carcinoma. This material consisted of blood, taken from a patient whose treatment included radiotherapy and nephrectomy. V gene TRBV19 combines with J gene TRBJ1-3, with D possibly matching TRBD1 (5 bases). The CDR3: CASSIGGKGNTIYF. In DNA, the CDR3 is TGTGCCAGTAGTATCGGGGGAAAGGGAAACACCATATATTTT.